This is a list of T cell receptor beta chains from one sample in a study of lymphopenia after photon versus proton radiotherapy. Assay: immunoSEQ multiplex PCR; the TCRdb copy retains only in-frame clones and omits some. The table lists roughly 36,000 clones, about 90% of them singletons, with 5.5% to 7.5% in the top ten. The sample was peripheral blood, taken from a patient treated with photon-based radiotherapy. These receptors originate from a woman between 50 and 59 years old with pancreatic cancer. Each CDR3 is given without its conserved first and last residue. D genes are given only for firm matches. A clone size is listed for some rows: how often the clone was seen (once, few, many), or a class if it is expanded.

v_gene: TRBV10-2
j_gene: TRBJ1-5
abundance: once
d_gene: -
CDR3aa: ASSESGMWPQH

v_gene: TRBV5-1
j_gene: TRBJ1-5
abundance: -
d_gene: -
CDR3aa: ASSLQGDSNQPQH

v_gene: TRBV2
j_gene: TRBJ2-7
abundance: -
d_gene: TRBD1
CDR3aa: ASRNTGGEQY

v_gene: TRBV10-2
j_gene: TRBJ2-3
abundance: -
d_gene: -
CDR3aa: AISGSSTDTQY

v_gene: TRBV7-2
j_gene: TRBJ2-7
abundance: few
d_gene: -
CDR3aa: ASSFGQRTYEQY

v_gene: TRBV27
j_gene: TRBJ2-7
abundance: once
d_gene: -
CDR3aa: ASSEDRVGSYEQY

v_gene: TRBV18
j_gene: TRBJ2-5
abundance: -
d_gene: -
CDR3aa: ASSPLPGRSLAAQETQY

v_gene: TRBV5-1
j_gene: TRBJ1-2
abundance: -
d_gene: -
CDR3aa: ASSLNREGGYT

v_gene: TRBV15
j_gene: TRBJ1-2
abundance: -
d_gene: -
CDR3aa: ATSAGDVGGYGYT

v_gene: TRBV29-1
j_gene: TRBJ2-2
abundance: -
d_gene: TRBD2
CDR3aa: SVAVLGLAANTGELF

v_gene: TRBV5-6
j_gene: TRBJ2-7
abundance: -
d_gene: TRBD1
CDR3aa: ASSSEGLGQGY

v_gene: TRBV10-3
j_gene: TRBJ2-7
abundance: -
d_gene: TRBD1
CDR3aa: AISESLDRGVYEQY

v_gene: TRBV12-5
j_gene: TRBJ1-2
abundance: -
d_gene: -
CDR3aa: ASGPSGVSYGYT

v_gene: TRBV4-2
j_gene: TRBJ1-3
abundance: -
d_gene: -
CDR3aa: ASSQDGLRDTIY

v_gene: TRBV7-9
j_gene: TRBJ2-1
abundance: -
d_gene: -
CDR3aa: ASSYGGGRNNEQF

v_gene: TRBV5-4
j_gene: TRBJ2-4
abundance: -
d_gene: TRBD1
CDR3aa: ASSLQGARDIQY

v_gene: TRBV28
j_gene: TRBJ1-2
abundance: once
d_gene: -
CDR3aa: ATQPVNYGYT

v_gene: TRBV7-2
j_gene: TRBJ2-3
abundance: -
d_gene: TRBD2
CDR3aa: ASSLVRTSVTDTQY

v_gene: TRBV7-2
j_gene: TRBJ1-1
abundance: -
d_gene: TRBD1
CDR3aa: ASRPRGQGGTEAF

v_gene: TRBV2
j_gene: TRBJ2-2
abundance: once
d_gene: TRBD1
CDR3aa: ASRKRQGPGELF

v_gene: TRBV19
j_gene: TRBJ1-1
abundance: -
d_gene: -
CDR3aa: ASSIDGQNTEAF

v_gene: TRBV7-2
j_gene: TRBJ1-4
abundance: -
d_gene: -
CDR3aa: ASSPTPGLINEKLF

v_gene: TRBV6-4
j_gene: TRBJ2-3
abundance: few
d_gene: -
CDR3aa: ASSSGSTDTQY

v_gene: TRBV7-9
j_gene: TRBJ2-7
abundance: -
d_gene: TRBD2
CDR3aa: ASSLADLAGFYEQY

v_gene: TRBV11-3
j_gene: TRBJ2-5
abundance: -
d_gene: TRBD2
CDR3aa: ASSPGTSGRDRGETQY